The clone carrying this TCR beta chain has only a few counts. Antigen specificity is unknown. These data are taken from a study of blood T cells in healthy people across ages. The study, taken as a whole, reports: Across the age range, TCR beta diversity per million T cells fell in a roughly linear way. As naive T cell percentage varied, TCR beta diversity correlated strongly with it.

From germline, CDR1 is SNHLY and CDR2 FYNNEI. The length of the CDR3 is 14 residues. The germline V and J ends were trimmed by 5 bases and 4 bases, with 9 bases remaining between them. Alongside a J-beta primer mix, a sample-barcoded 5' primer served in a second PCR lasting roughly 7 to 11 cycles. A template-switch adaptor with 12 random nucleotides tagged each cDNA molecule. TCRdb itself ran the 5' RACE reads through MiXCR, one entry per CDR3 protein. Among 750,000 to 1,000,000 distinct CDR3 sequences listed, 25% to 35% were seen once. This same sample was also taken into another study, of T cells of mothers and their children. From that second work: Researchers found no T cell clones that were persistent and microchimeric.

The sequence came from a woman aged 40 to 50 in good health. Sequencing was performed on blood. The chain couples TRBV2 to TRBJ1-6; possibly TRBD1 for D (5 bases). The DNA for the CDR3 is TGTGCCAGCAGTCCGGGACTTTATAATTCACCCCTCCACTTT. The encoded protein is CASSPGLYNSPLHF.